This paragraph covers one T cell receptor (beta chain) sequence. Sequencing used immunoSEQ multiplex PCR; TCRdb keeps in-frame clones, though not all of them. The data contain 29,000 or so clones, 75% to 80% of them singletons. The sample originates from a study of regulatory dendritic cells for organ transplantation. CDR1 is MNHNY and CDR2 is SVGAGI in the germline V gene (reference sequence). V dropped 0 bases and J dropped 8 bases, with 2 bases sitting between them. This CDR3 contains 11 residues. The chain recombines TRBV6-6 with TRBJ1-3, with D hard to call. The receptor's source is a human donor in good health. Input material: memory CD4+ T cells from blood. The subset: CD45RO+ memory T cells. CDR3 loop: CASSYSYTIYF. The CDR3 region has the DNA TGTGCCAGCAGTTACTCTTACACCATATATTTT.